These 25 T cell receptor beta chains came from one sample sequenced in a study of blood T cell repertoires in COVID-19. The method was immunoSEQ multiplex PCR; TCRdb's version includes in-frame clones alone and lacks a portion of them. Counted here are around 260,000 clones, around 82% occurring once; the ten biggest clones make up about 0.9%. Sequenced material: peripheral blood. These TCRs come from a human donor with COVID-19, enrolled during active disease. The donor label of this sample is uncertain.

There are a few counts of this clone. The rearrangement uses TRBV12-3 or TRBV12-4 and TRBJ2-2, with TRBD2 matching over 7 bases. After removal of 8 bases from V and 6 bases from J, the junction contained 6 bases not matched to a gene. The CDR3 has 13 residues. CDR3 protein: CASGTRGAGELFF. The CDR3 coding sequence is TGTGCCAGCGGCACTCGGGGGGCCGGGGAGCTGTTTTTT.

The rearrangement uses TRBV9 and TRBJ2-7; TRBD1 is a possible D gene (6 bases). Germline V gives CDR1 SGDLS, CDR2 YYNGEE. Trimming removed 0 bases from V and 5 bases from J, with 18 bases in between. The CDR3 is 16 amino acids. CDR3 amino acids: CASSVEDSPGSDEQYF. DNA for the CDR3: TGTGCCAGCAGCGTAGAGGACAGCCCAGGAAGCGACGAGCAGTACTTC.

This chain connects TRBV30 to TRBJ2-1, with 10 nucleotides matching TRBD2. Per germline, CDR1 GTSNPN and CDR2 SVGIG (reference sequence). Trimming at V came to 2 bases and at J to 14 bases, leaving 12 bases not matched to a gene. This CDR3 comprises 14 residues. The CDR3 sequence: CAWSSSGRGQSKFF. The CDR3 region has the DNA TGTGCCTGGAGTTCGAGCGGGAGGGGACAATCTAAGTTCTTC.

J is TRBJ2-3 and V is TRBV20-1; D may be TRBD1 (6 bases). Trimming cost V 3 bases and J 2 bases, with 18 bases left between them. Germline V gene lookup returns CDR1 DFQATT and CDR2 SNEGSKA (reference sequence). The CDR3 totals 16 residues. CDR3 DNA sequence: TGCAGTGCTAGTCGTTTGACAGGCGACTACACAGATACGCAGTATTTT. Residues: CSASRLTGDYTDTQYF.

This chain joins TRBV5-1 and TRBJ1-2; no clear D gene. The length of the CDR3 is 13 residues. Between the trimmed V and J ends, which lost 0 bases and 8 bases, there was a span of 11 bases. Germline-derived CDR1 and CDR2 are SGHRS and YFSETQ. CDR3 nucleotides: TGCGCCAGCAGCTTGGGAAGGGAGCGGGGCTACACCTTC. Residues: CASSLGRERGYTF.

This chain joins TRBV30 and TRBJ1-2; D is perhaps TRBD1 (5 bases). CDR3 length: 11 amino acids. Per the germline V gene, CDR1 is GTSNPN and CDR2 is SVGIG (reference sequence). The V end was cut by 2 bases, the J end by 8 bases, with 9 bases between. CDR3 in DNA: TGTGCCTGGAGTAGGGAGGGGGGCTACACCTTC. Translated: CAWSREGGYTF. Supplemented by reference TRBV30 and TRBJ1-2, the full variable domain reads SQTIHQWPATLVQPVGSPLSLECTVEGTSNPNLYWYRQAAGRGLQLLFYSVGIGQISSEVPQNLSASRPQDRQFILSSKKLLLSDSGFYLCAWSREGGYTFGSGTRLTVV.

The chain's CDR3 is CASTPWESGTGELFF. DNA of the CDR3: TGTGCCAGCACGCCATGGGAGAGTGGGACCGGGGAGCTGTTTTTT. The J gene is TRBJ2-2, the V gene TRBV9, with a possible D match to TRBD2 (5 bases). Germline lookup yields CDR1 SGDLS and CDR2 YYNGEE. The V gene lost 6 bases and the J gene lost 5 bases, with 17 bases spanning the gap. The CDR3 spans 15 residues.

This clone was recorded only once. The CDR3 sequence: CASKGTENQPQHF. The CDR3 bases are TGTGCCAGCAAAGGGACAGAAAATCAGCCCCAGCATTTT. This chain links TRBV2 with TRBJ1-5; 7 bases are a match to TRBD1. The CDR3 length is 13 residues. The junction had 4 bases not matched to a gene; V was cut back by 7 bases and J by 4 bases. Germline V gene data show CDR1 as SNHLY and CDR2 as FYNNEI.

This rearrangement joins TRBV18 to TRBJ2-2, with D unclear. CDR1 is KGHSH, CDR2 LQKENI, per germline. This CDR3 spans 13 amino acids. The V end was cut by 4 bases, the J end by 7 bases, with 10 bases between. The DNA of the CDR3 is TGTGCCAGCTCACTCTCTGTTTACGGGGAGCTGTTTTTT. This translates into CASSLSVYGELFF.

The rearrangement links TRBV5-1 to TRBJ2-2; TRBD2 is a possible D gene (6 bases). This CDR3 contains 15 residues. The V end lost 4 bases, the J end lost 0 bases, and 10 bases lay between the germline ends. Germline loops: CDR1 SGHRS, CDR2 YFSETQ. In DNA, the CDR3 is TGCGCCAGCAGCCTCCGACTAGCGAACACCGGGGAGCTGTTTTTT. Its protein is CASSLRLANTGELFF.

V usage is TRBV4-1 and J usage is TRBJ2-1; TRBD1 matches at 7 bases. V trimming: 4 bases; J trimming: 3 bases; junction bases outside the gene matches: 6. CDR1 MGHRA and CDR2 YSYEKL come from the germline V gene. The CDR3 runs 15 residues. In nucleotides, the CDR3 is TGCGCCAGCAGCCTCGGGACAGCCGACTACAATGAGCAGTTCTTC. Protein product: CASSLGTADYNEQFF.

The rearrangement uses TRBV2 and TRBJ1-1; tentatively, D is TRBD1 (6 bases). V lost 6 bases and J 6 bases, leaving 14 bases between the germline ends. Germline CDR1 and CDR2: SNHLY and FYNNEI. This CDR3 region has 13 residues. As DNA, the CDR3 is TGTGCCAGCAGCGGACAGCTGCTAGCTGAAGCTTTCTTT. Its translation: CASSGQLLAEAFF.

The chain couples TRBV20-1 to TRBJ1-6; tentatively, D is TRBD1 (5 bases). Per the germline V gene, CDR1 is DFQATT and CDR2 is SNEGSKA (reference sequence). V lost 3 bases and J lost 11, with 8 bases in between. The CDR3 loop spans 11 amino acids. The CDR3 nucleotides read TGCAGTGCTAGGGGGGGTACACCCCTCCACTTT. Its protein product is CSARGGTPLHF.

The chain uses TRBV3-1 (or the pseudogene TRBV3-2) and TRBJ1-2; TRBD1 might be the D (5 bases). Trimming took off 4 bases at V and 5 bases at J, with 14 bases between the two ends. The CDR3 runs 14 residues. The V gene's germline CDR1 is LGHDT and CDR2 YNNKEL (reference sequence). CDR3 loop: CASSPGETGYGYTF. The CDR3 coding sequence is TGTGCCAGCAGCCCGGGGGAAACCGGGTATGGCTACACCTTC.

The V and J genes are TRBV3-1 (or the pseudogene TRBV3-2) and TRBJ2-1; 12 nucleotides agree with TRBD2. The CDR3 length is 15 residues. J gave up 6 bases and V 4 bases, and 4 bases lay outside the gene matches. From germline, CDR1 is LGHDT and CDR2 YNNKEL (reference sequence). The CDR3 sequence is CASSPRTSGVNEQFF. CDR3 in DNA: TGTGCCAGCAGCCCTCGGACTAGCGGGGTCAATGAGCAGTTCTTC.

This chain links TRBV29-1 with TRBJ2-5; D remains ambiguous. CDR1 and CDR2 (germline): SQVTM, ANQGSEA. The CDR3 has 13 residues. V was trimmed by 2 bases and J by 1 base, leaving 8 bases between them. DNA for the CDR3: TGCAGCGTTGAACCACAGATCCAAGAGACCCAGTACTTC. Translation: CSVEPQIQETQYF.

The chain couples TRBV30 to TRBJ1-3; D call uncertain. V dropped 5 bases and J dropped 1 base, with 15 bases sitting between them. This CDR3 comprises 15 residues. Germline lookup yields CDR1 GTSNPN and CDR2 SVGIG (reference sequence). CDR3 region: CAWWEGSLSGNTIYF. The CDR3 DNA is TGTGCCTGGTGGGAGGGTTCTTTATCTGGAAACACCATATATTTT.

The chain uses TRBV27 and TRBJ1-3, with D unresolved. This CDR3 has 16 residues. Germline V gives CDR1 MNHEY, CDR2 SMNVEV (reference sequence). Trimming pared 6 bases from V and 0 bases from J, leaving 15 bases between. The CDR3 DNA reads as TGTGCCAGCAGCCTTCTTCCGATGAGCTCTGGAAACACCATATATTTT. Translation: CASSLLPMSSGNTIYF.

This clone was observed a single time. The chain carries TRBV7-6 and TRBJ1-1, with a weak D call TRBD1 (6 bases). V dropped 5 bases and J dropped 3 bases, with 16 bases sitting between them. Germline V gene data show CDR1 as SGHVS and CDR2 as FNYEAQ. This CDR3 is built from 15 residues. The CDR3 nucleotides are TGTGCCAGCAGCGAGTTGGCGGGGGCAGACACTGAAGCTTTCTTT. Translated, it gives CASSELAGADTEAFF.

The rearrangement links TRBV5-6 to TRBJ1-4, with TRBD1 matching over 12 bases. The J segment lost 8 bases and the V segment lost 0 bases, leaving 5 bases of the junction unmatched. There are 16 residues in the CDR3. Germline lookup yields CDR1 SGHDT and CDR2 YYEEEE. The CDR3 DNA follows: TGTGCCAGCAGCTTGGGTCAGGGGACAGGGGGCGAAAAACTGTTTTTT. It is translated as CASSLGQGTGGEKLFF.

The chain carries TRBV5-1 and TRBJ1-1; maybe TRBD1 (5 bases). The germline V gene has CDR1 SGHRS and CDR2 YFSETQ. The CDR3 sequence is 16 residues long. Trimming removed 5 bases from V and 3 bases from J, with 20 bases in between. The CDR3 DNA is TGCGCCAGCAGGGTACAGGTCATAGCCCTAGACACTGAAGCTTTCTTT. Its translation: CASRVQVIALDTEAFF.

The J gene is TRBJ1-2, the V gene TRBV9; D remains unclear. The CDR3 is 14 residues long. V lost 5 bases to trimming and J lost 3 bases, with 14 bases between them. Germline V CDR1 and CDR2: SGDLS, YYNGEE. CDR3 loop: CASSSDITDYGYTF. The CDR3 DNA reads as TGTGCCAGCAGTAGTGACATTACTGACTATGGCTACACCTTC. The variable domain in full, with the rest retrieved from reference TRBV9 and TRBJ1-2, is DSGVTQTPKHLITATGQRVTLRCSPRSGDLSVYWYQQSLDQGLQFLIQYYNGEERAKGNILERFSAQQFPDLHSELNLSSLELGDSALYFCASSSDITDYGYTFGSGTRLTVV.

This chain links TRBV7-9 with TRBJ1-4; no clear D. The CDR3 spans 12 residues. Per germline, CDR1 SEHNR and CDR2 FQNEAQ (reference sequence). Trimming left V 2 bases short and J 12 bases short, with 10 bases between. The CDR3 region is CASSLLYGELFF. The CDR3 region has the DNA TGTGCCAGCAGCTTACTGTACGGGGAACTGTTTTTT.

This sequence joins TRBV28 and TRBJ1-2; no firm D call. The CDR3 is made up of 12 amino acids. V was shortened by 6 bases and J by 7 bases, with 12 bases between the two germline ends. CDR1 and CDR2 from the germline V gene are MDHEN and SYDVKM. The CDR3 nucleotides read TGTGCCAGCAGCCTCGCGGAGCTTGGCTACACCTTC. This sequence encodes CASSLAELGYTF.

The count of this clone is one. Written as DNA, the CDR3 is TGTGCCAGTAGTATAGATGGGTCCAGGATCTCTGAAGCTTTCTTT. It specifies CASSIDGSRISEAFF. The V and J genes are TRBV19 and TRBJ1-1, with D unresolved. The V gene lost 0 bases and the J gene lost 6 bases, with 14 bases spanning the gap. Germline V CDR1 and CDR2: LNHDA, SQIVND (reference sequence). The CDR3 covers 15 residues.